This TCR beta chain was documented in a study of cytomegalovirus exposure and HLA in healthy donors. Background on the study: Genotyping of more than 300 donors showed that 80% to 90% belonged to the Caucasian-associated ancestry cluster. Study results and limitations: As a later analysis revealed, the rate of TCR association differed by HLA locus, with DRB1 most and HLA-C fewest. Cytomegalovirus status, reportedly, was diagnosed with high specificity and sensitivity by the classifier. HLA restriction was apparent for most CMV-associated TCR beta chains in a later analysis.

Unmatched junction bases numbered 3, after V lost 7 bases and J lost 2 bases. The germline V gene has CDR1 ENHRY and CDR2 SYGVKD. This CDR3 has 13 amino acids. The study ran its PCR with 60 Vbeta and 13 Jbeta primers. Only in-frame clones appear in the TCRdb table, and some are missing; sequencing was by immunoSEQ multiplex PCR. The sample includes some 41,000 clones, almost 70% of them seen just once. A word on this clone: The antigen is unknown.

The J gene is TRBJ2-3, the V gene TRBV10-3; 7 bases match TRBD2. The specimen was PBMCs. The TCR sequence derives from a man aged 35-49 years in good health and CMV-seronegative. CDR3 region: CAIMAGDTDTQYF. The CDR3 region has the DNA TGTGCCATCATGGCGGGGGACACAGATACGCAGTATTTT.